Presented here are 30 T cell receptor beta chains from one specimen sequenced in a study of T-cell reconstitution after alpha-beta-depleted transplantation in children. Unique molecular identifiers were used in preparing the TCRbeta library. TCRdb analysed the PCR reads with MiXCR anew, one entry per CDR3 protein. The sample shows about 200,000 distinct CDR3 sequences, more than 12% of them seen only once. The starting material was PBMCs from the stem cell graft donor, obtained from the stem cell graft. These receptors were taken from a human donor who donated a stem cell graft to a child with acute lymphoblastic leukemia.

This clonotype was seen a single time. The chain recombines TRBV4-2 with TRBJ2-1; 14 bases fit TRBD2. With V trimmed by 8 bases and J by 8 bases, 14 bases remained unmatched. CDR3 length equals 17 residues. Germline V gene data show CDR1 as LGHNA and CDR2 as YNFKEQ. DNA for the CDR3: TGTGCCAGCGGCTCCGGGACTAGCGGGAGCATCCCTGATGAGCAGTTCTTC. It codes for CASGSGTSGSIPDEQFF.

In its sample, this clonotype was seen a few times. The genes are TRBV5-1 and TRBJ2-6; weak D call: TRBD2 (5 bases). From germline, CDR1 is SGHRS and CDR2 YFSETQ. CDR3 size: 17 residues. V lost 0 bases and J 2 bases, leaving 12 bases between the germline ends. The CDR3 is CASSLDLRGAGANVLTF. CDR3 nucleotides: TGCGCCAGCAGCTTGGATCTCCGGGGAGCTGGGGCCAACGTCCTGACTTTC.

The sample holds many counts of this clonotype. The CDR3 coding sequence is TGCGCCAGCAGCGAAGGTTGGGACACCGGGGAGCTGTTTTTT. Amino acid sequence: CASSEGWDTGELFF. This chain connects TRBV5-1 to TRBJ2-2; D not certain. The germline CDR1 and CDR2 sequences are SGHRS and YFSETQ. Trimming shortened V by 4 bases and J by 3 bases, and 10 bases separated the two germline ends. The CDR3 extends over 14 amino acids.

This clonotype was observed at least ten times. J is TRBJ2-1 and V is TRBV28; TRBD2 matches 7 bases. Losses at the gene ends were 6 bases for V and 3 bases for J; bases not matched to a gene: 8. CDR1 and CDR2 (germline): MDHEN, SYDVKM. The CDR3 has 15 residues. The CDR3 loop is CASSLGSGVYNEQFF. The CDR3 bases are TGTGCCAGCAGCCTAGGCAGCGGGGTCTACAATGAGCAGTTCTTC.

This clonotype was detected many times. The V call is TRBV4-2, the J call TRBJ2-7; a weak D match, TRBD2 (5 bases). The CDR3 is 12 residues long. Germline loops: CDR1 LGHNA, CDR2 YNFKEQ. V lost 0 bases and J lost 6, with 6 bases in between. The CDR3 DNA sequence: TGTGCCAGCAGCCAAGATCGGGGCGAGCAGTACTTC. Its translation is CASSQDRGEQYF.

This clonotype was recorded at least ten times. This sequence joins TRBV4-1 and TRBJ1-2; TRBD1 matches at 7 bases. CDR3 length: 15 residues. The V and J ends lost 2 bases and 4 bases, in that order; junction bases with no gene match: 7. Germline V CDR1 and CDR2: MGHRA, YSYEKL. The CDR3 is CASSQLTGAFYGYTF. Here the CDR3 DNA reads TGCGCCAGCAGCCAACTTACAGGGGCCTTCTATGGCTACACCTTC.

This clonotype was counted ten times or more. The CDR3 here is CASSLAASIYGLFF. The DNA of the CDR3 is TGTGCCAGCAGCTTAGCCGCTAGCATCTATGGGCTGTTCTTC. The chain employs TRBV7-2 and TRBJ2-1; maybe TRBD2 (5 bases). V was shortened by 0 bases and J by 15 bases, with 18 bases between the two germline ends. The CDR3 consists of 14 residues. Germline CDR1 is SGHTA and CDR2 is FQGNSA.

The sample holds many counts of this clonotype. The chain joins TRBV28 to TRBJ2-1, with 9 nucleotides matching TRBD2. The germline V gene encodes CDR1 MDHEN and CDR2 SYDVKM. V lost 5 bases and J lost 8; bases outside the gene matches: 13. CDR3 length: 16 residues. In nucleotides, the CDR3 is TGTGCCAGCAGTACCTTAGCGGGGGAGTTTAAGGATGAGCAGTTCTTC. Its protein is CASSTLAGEFKDEQFF.

The table lists this clonotype with a few counts. The J gene is TRBJ2-5, the V gene TRBV5-1, with TRBD2 as a possible D gene (6 bases). The CDR3 loop spans 18 amino acids. Trimming removed 4 bases from V and 0 bases from J, with 22 bases in between. Germline V gene data show CDR1 as SGHRS and CDR2 as YFSETQ. CDR3 protein: CASSPGLGVAVYQETQYF. CDR3 nucleotides: TGCGCCAGCAGCCCCGGCTTGGGAGTAGCGGTGTACCAAGAGACCCAGTACTTC.

The sample holds many counts of this clonotype. The chain is built from TRBV6-1 and TRBJ2-1, with no clear D. V dropped 8 bases and J dropped 0 bases, with 11 bases sitting between them. The CDR3 sequence is 14 residues long. The V gene's germline CDR1 is MNHNS and CDR2 SASEGT. The CDR3 reads CASGPGGSYNEQFF. CDR3 DNA: TGTGCCAGCGGCCCGGGCGGCTCCTACAATGAGCAGTTCTTC.

The chain has TRBV11-2 and TRBJ2-1; 8 positions match TRBD2. Germline values: CDR1 SGHAT, CDR2 FQNNGV. With V trimmed by 5 bases and J by 12 bases, 15 bases remained unmatched. The CDR3 covers 15 residues. The CDR3 reads CASSQGWDGRAGQFF. The DNA for the CDR3 is TGTGCCAGCAGCCAGGGGTGGGACGGGAGGGCCGGGCAGTTCTTC.

This clonotype has ten or more counts. The chain is built from TRBV5-1 and TRBJ2-3, with 13 bases aligning to TRBD2. CDR3 length equals 18 residues. The ends lost 0 bases at V and 4 bases at J; junction bases unmatched: 8. CDR1 and CDR2 from the germline V gene are SGHRS and YFSETQ. The CDR3 region has the DNA TGCGCCAGCAGCTTGGAGCGACTAGCGGGAGGCCCCGCAGATACGCAGTATTTT. This translates into CASSLERLAGGPADTQYF.

This clonotype was found many times. The J gene is TRBJ1-1, the V gene TRBV29-1; TRBD1 might be the D (5 bases). CDR1 and CDR2 from the germline V gene are SQVTM and ANQGSEA. CDR3 length equals 14 residues. V lost 7 bases and J lost 1, with 16 bases in between. The CDR3 region is CSASVGGSNTEAFF. The DNA for the CDR3 is TGCAGCGCCTCCGTGGGGGGATCGAACACTGAAGCTTTCTTT.

This clonotype was found many times. The gene calls are TRBV29-1 and TRBJ2-1; D is possibly TRBD2 (6 bases). CDR1 and CDR2 (germline): SQVTM, ANQGSEA. V was trimmed by 3 bases and J by 7 bases, leaving 16 bases between them. This CDR3 region has 14 residues. This chain's CDR3 is CSVEGRDGWNEQFF. In nucleotides, the CDR3 is TGCAGCGTTGAGGGGCGGGACGGGTGGAATGAGCAGTTCTTC.

This clonotype was recorded at least ten times. The gene calls are TRBV3-1 and TRBJ2-5; D tentatively reads TRBD1 or TRBD2 (5 bases each). Germline assignment: CDR1 LGHDT and CDR2 YNNKEL (reference sequence). V was pared by 4 bases and J by 4 bases, with 13 bases between. This CDR3 has 14 residues. The CDR3 region is CASSRDLRGETQYF. The CDR3 bases are TGTGCCAGCAGCCGAGATTTGAGGGGAGAGACCCAGTACTTC.

This clonotype was seen more than once but under ten times. The genes are TRBV2 and TRBJ2-3; TRBD2 aligns across 8 bases. Losses at the gene ends were 3 bases for V and 2 bases for J; bases not matched to a gene: 7. In germline, CDR1 is SNHLY, CDR2 FYNNEI. The CDR3 contains 16 residues. CDR3 nucleotide sequence: TGTGCCAGCAGTGACGTACTAGCGGATAACACAGATACGCAGTATTTT. Protein product: CASSDVLADNTDTQYF.

This clonotype was recorded a few times. The rearrangement uses TRBV30 and TRBJ2-7; D is unclear. V dropped 3 bases and J dropped 3 bases, with 6 bases sitting between them. The length of the CDR3 is 11 residues. Germline V gene data show CDR1 as GTSNPN and CDR2 as SVGIG (reference sequence). The CDR3 DNA is TGTGCCTGGAGGGATTACTACGAGCAGTACTTC. This codes for CAWRDYYEQYF.

The genes are TRBV2 and TRBJ2-7, with 9 bases identical to TRBD2. From germline, CDR1 is SNHLY and CDR2 FYNNEI. Trimming cost V 4 bases and J 4 bases; bases outside gene matches: 14. There are 17 residues in the CDR3. Here the CDR3 reads CASSALGGGVRSYEQYF. CDR3 nucleotide sequence: TGTGCCAGCAGTGCCCTCGGCGGGGGGGTCCGTTCTTACGAGCAGTACTTC. Based on the CDR3 plus reference TRBV2 and TRBJ2-7, the full variable domain is EPEVTQTPSHQVTQMGQEVILRCVPISNHLYFYWYRQILGQKVEFLVSFYNNEISEKSEIFDDQFSVERPDGSNFTLKIRSTKLEDSAMYFCASSALGGGVRSYEQYFGPGTRLTVT.

This chain uses TRBV30 with TRBJ1-5, with D unresolved. This CDR3 comprises 13 residues. Germline V gene lookup returns CDR1 GTSNPN and CDR2 SVGIG (reference sequence). V was shortened by 0 bases and J by 1 base, with 4 bases between the two germline ends. CDR3 DNA sequence: TGTGCCTGGAGTGTTGGCAGCAATCAGCCCCAGCATTTT. Protein product: CAWSVGSNQPQHF.

At least ten counts were recorded for this clonotype. This rearrangement joins TRBV20-1 to TRBJ1-5, with 7 bases aligning to TRBD1. CDR3 size: 14 residues. V shed 6 bases, J shed 1 base, and the junction held 6 bases outside the gene matches. From germline, CDR1 is DFQATT and CDR2 SNEGSKA (reference sequence). The CDR3 loop is CSAVDRRSNQPQHF. The CDR3 nucleotides read TGCAGTGCCGTGGACAGGCGGAGCAATCAGCCCCAGCATTTT.

This clonotype was counted ten times or more. This chain uses TRBV12-3 or TRBV12-4 with TRBJ2-1; 12 positions agree with TRBD2. There are 21 residues in the CDR3. V was pared by 1 base and J by 0 bases, with 13 bases of the junction left unmatched. CDR3 amino acids: CASSLDGWTSGATSSYNEQFF. CDR3 coding DNA: TGTGCCAGCAGTTTAGATGGTTGGACTAGCGGGGCAACCAGCTCCTACAATGAGCAGTTCTTC.

This clonotype was counted a few times. This chain joins TRBV18 and TRBJ1-1; the match to TRBD1 covers 10 bases. After removal of 3 bases from V and 1 base from J, the junction contained 8 bases not matched to a gene. Germline CDR1 is KGHSH and CDR2 is LQKENI. The CDR3 sequence is 17 residues long. Here the CDR3 reads CASSPAGTGVTNTEAFF. The CDR3 nucleotides read TGTGCCAGCTCACCCGCCGGGACAGGGGTTACGAACACTGAAGCTTTCTTT.

This clonotype came up once. The chain has TRBV24-1 and TRBJ2-2; no definite D call. Germline V gives CDR1 KGHDR, CDR2 SFDVKD. The CDR3 extends over 17 amino acids. V shed 1 base and J shed 0 bases, with 11 bases lying between them. The CDR3 protein is CATSDFGERPNTGELFF. CDR3 in DNA: TGTGCCACCAGTGATTTCGGTGAACGTCCGAACACCGGGGAGCTGTTTTTT.

This clonotype has at least ten counts. The chain uses TRBV12-3 or TRBV12-4 and TRBJ2-7, with D tentatively TRBD1 (6 bases). The CDR3 length is 20 residues. V was cut by 1 base and J by 7 bases, with 32 bases left in between. The CDR3 DNA reads as TGTGCCAGCAGTTTAGGGTTATGGATGACTTTCGGACAGCTTTCGTATGAGCAGTACTTC. It translates to CASSLGLWMTFGQLSYEQYF.

The chain recombines TRBV11-3 with TRBJ2-1, with D tentatively TRBD1 (5 bases). This CDR3 contains 15 residues. Germline CDR1 and CDR2: SGHNT and YENEEA. With 7 bases removed from V and 0 bases from J, the gap between germline ends came to 13 bases. The chain's CDR3 is CASMVGPSSYNEQFF. The DNA of the CDR3 is TGTGCCAGCATGGTGGGGCCAAGCTCCTACAATGAGCAGTTCTTC.

There are a few counts of this clonotype. The chain joins TRBV5-1 to TRBJ2-1; D not resolved. Germline values: CDR1 SGHRS, CDR2 YFSETQ. V gave up 0 bases and J gave up 0 bases, with 10 bases separating them. CDR3 length: 16 amino acids. The CDR3 sequence is CASSLGPYSSYNEQFF. CDR3 nucleotide sequence: TGCGCCAGCAGCTTGGGACCGTATAGCTCCTACAATGAGCAGTTCTTC.

In this sample, this clonotype turned up a few times. This CDR3 reads CSARDGLTGAYEQYF. The CDR3 nucleotides are TGCAGTGCTAGAGATGGGCTAACGGGGGCCTACGAGCAGTACTTC. J is TRBJ2-7 and V is TRBV20-1; D perhaps matches TRBD2 (6 bases). The V end lost 0 bases, the J end lost 2 bases, and 14 bases lay between the germline ends. In germline, CDR1 is DFQATT, CDR2 SNEGSKA (reference sequence). The CDR3 extends over 15 amino acids.

This clonotype was counted only a few times. The chain couples TRBV12-3 or TRBV12-4 to TRBJ2-4; D might be TRBD1 (6 bases). With 5 bases removed from V and 0 bases from J, the gap between germline ends came to 23 bases. CDR3 length equals 19 residues. The CDR3 protein is CASSHTPRTERLAKNIQYF. The DNA for the CDR3 is TGTGCCAGCAGTCATACCCCCCGGACAGAGAGATTAGCCAAAAACATTCAGTACTTC.

This clonotype was seen at least ten times. The rearrangement uses TRBV9 and TRBJ1-1, with unresolved D. CDR1 and CDR2 (germline): SGDLS, YYNGEE. The CDR3 is 15 residues long. The germline V and J ends were trimmed by 0 bases and 3 bases, with 12 bases remaining between them. CDR3 sequence: CASSVDLRSHTEAFF. The CDR3 coding sequence is TGTGCCAGCAGCGTAGACCTACGGTCCCACACTGAAGCTTTCTTT. Looking up the rest from reference TRBV9 and TRBJ1-1 gives the full variable domain: DSGVTQTPKHLITATGQRVTLRCSPRSGDLSVYWYQQSLDQGLQFLIQYYNGEERAKGNILERFSAQQFPDLHSELNLSSLELGDSALYFCASSVDLRSHTEAFFGQGTRLTVV.

This clonotype was seen ten or more times. This chain joins TRBV10-2 and TRBJ1-5; D unresolved. The CDR3 loop spans 13 amino acids. CDR1 WSHSY and CDR2 SAAADI come from the germline V gene. V lost 4 bases and J 7 bases, leaving 11 bases between the germline ends. CDR3 DNA: TGCGCCAGCAGTGCCCTGGGTGGACAGCCCCAGCATTTT. This translates into CASSALGGQPQHF.